These T cell receptor beta chains were read from a single sample in a study of T cell responses to AZD1222 COVID-19 vaccine. The method was immunoSEQ multiplex PCR; TCRdb's version includes in-frame clones alone and lacks a portion of them. The repertoire holds 95,000 to 150,000 clones, with more than 70% as singletons. The sample was peripheral blood, taken on day 0 of AZD1222 vaccination. The receptors shown here come from an adult in good health. CDR3s include the opening cysteine and the closing phenylalanine or tryptophan. D genes are given only for firm matches. Expanded clones are given a class, and other clones once, few, many or no size at all.

CDR3 DNA | CDR3 protein | clone size | D gene | J gene | V gene
TGTGCCAGCTCACCCTCGCCCGACAGTTATGGCTACACCTTC | CASSPSPDSYGYTF | . | . | TRBJ1-2 | TRBV18
TGTGCCAGCAGGAGGCAGGGAGCAAGCAATCAGCCCCAGCATTTT | CASRRQGASNQPQHF | few | . | TRBJ1-5 | TRBV28
TGCGCCAGCAGCCAAGATCCCGCTGCAGGGGCAGGCCAGCCCCAGCATTTT | CASSQDPAAGAGQPQHF | . | . | TRBJ1-5 | TRBV4-1
TGTGCCAGCAGCTTGGGGGGTACTACTAACTATGGCTACACCTTC | CASSLGGTTNYGYTF | . | . | TRBJ1-2 | TRBV7-2
TGTGCCAGCTCACCTCCGGGACAGGGAACAAACACCATATATTTT | CASSPPGQGTNTIYF | once | TRBD1 | TRBJ1-3 | TRBV18
TGTGCCAGCTCACCACAGGGCGGGAGGGATGAGCAGTTCTTC | CASSPQGGRDEQFF | once | TRBD2 | TRBJ2-1 | TRBV18
TGCGCCAGCAGTGAGCGGGGAAAGGGCACAGATACGCAGTATTTT | CASSERGKGTDTQYF | few | . | TRBJ2-3 | TRBV10-1
TGTGCCAGCAGCCGACAGTTTGAAGCTTTCTTT | CASSRQFEAFF | . | . | TRBJ1-1 | TRBV11-2
TGTGCCAGCAGCTCCCGGACTAGCGGGAGGCAGTTCTTC | CASSSRTSGRQFF | . | TRBD2 | TRBJ2-1 | TRBV14
TGTGCCAGCAGCCAGGACGGAGGAAGCACTGAAGCTTTCTTT | CASSQDGGSTEAFF | . | . | TRBJ1-1 | TRBV3-1/TRBV3-2
TGTGCCAGCAGTGGGGGGGATAGCAATCAGCCCCAGCATTTT | CASSGGDSNQPQHF | . | . | TRBJ1-5 | TRBV2
TGTGCCAGCAGCTTAGGGTTTCAGGAACGCTACACCTTC | CASSLGFQERYTF | once | . | TRBJ1-2 | TRBV11-2
TGCAGCGTTGACCAAGGACGGGCCCAGGGCACCATATATTTT | CSVDQGRAQGTIYF | . | . | TRBJ1-3 | TRBV29-1
TGTGCCACCAGCGATCAGGCAGGCTTGTCTTCTGGAAACACCATATATTTT | CATSDQAGLSSGNTIYF | . | . | TRBJ1-3 | TRBV15
TGTGCCAGCAGCCACCCACACTCCTACGAGCAGTACTTC | CASSHPHSYEQYF | . | . | TRBJ2-7 | TRBV5-4
TGTGCCAGCAGCGTAGAAGCACAACCTGGAAACACCATATATTTT | CASSVEAQPGNTIYF | . | . | TRBJ1-3 | TRBV9
TGTGCCAGCAGCCAAGGAGGACCTCCCGAGCAGTACTTC | CASSQGGPPEQYF | . | . | TRBJ2-7 | TRBV3-1/TRBV3-2
TGCGCCAGCAGCCGTCCCGGGACAGGGTTGCCTGCAGGAGGGGAGCTGTTTTTT | CASSRPGTGLPAGGELFF | . | TRBD1 | TRBJ2-2 | TRBV5-1
TGTGCCAGCAGCTCCATGTACGAGCAGTACTTC | CASSSMYEQYF | . | . | TRBJ2-7 | TRBV7-8
TGTGCCGAGGACCGGAACCGGGGTAATTCACCCCTCCACTTT | CAEDRNRGNSPLHF | . | . | TRBJ1-6 | TRBV30
TGTGCCAGCAGCTTAGGAGGAGACTCTGGAAACACCATATATTTT | CASSLGGDSGNTIYF | . | . | TRBJ1-3 | TRBV7-9
TGTGCCAGCAGTGAAGCGAGGGGCTACACCTTC | CASSEARGYTF | . | . | TRBJ1-2 | TRBV6-1
TGTGCCAGCTCACCTACTGTAGACACTGAAGCTTTCTTT | CASSPTVDTEAFF | . | . | TRBJ1-1 | TRBV18
TGTGCCAGCAGCTCTAGCGCAGGTATCTCTGGAAACACCATATATTTT | CASSSSAGISGNTIYF | . | . | TRBJ1-3 | TRBV9
TGTGCCAGCAGCCAAGCGTACAGGGGTATGAACACTGAAGCTTTCTTT | CASSQAYRGMNTEAFF | few | TRBD1 | TRBJ1-1 | TRBV3-1/TRBV3-2
TGTGCCAGCACCCCCGGGACAGCCTTCTACGAGCAGTACTTC | CASTPGTAFYEQYF | few | TRBD1 | TRBJ2-7 | TRBV6-2/TRBV6-3
TGTGCCAGCAGCTCGTCGAAAACCGGGGAGCTGTTTTTT | CASSSSKTGELFF | . | . | TRBJ2-2 | TRBV7-3